The sequence of this T cell receptor (beta chain) was determined in a study of spatial heterogeneity in lung cancer. The overall study: Unique TCR and UMI combinations averaged more than ten appearances each in raw reads.

This clonotype has at least ten counts. Its target is unknown. A library prepared for alpha chains yielded this beta chain as an off-target read; its size is of little meaning. A unique molecular identifier was attached to every TCR cDNA molecule. TCRdb reprocessed the 5' RACE reads with MiXCR, giving one entry per CDR3 protein. This table holds some 13,000 distinct CDR3 sequences, roughly 3.9% found once. Broader study findings: Compared with follow-up, resection was when ubiquitous expanded tumor TCRs appeared in blood more.

V lost 6 bases, J lost 2 bases, and 4 bases lay in between. Germline assignment: CDR1 KGHDR and CDR2 SFDVKD. This CDR3 region has 12 residues. As to time point: sample taken at primary tumor resection. The study sequenced unsorted whole RNA from tumor, nontumor lung or frozen PBMC. Samples were obtained from about 72 donors, all untreated early-stage non-small cell lung cancer patients. The receptor was isolated from a male donor with early-stage non-small cell lung cancer. The J gene is TRBJ1-5, the V gene TRBV24-1; the D is unclear. Sequences were derived from PBMCs, sampled at surgery. The CDR3 spells CATSSGNQPQHF. The CDR3 region has the DNA TGTGCCACCAGTTCAGGCAATCAGCCCCAGCATTTT.